Each of the 9 T cell receptor beta chains below was sequenced from the same sample in a study of regulatory T cells in long-lasting Graves disease. Arm-PCR of CDR3 regions with iRepertoire HTBI primers generated TCR beta libraries. TCRdb recomputed calls from the multiplex PCR reads with MiXCR, one row per CDR3 protein. The sample has 240,000 or so distinct CDR3 sequences, around 20% seen once. Indicated time point: newly diagnosed GD, antithyroid drugs for less than 3 months. Researchers made the TCR library from RNA that was extracted from PBMCs. The sample here was peripheral blood mononuclear cells (PBMCs), taken at new diagnosis, from a patient treated with antithyroid drugs. The receptors were gathered from a female donor with Graves disease.

This chain connects TRBV2 to TRBJ2-3, with D possibly matching TRBD2 (5 bases). The CDR3 runs 13 residues. Germline V gene sequence: CDR1 SNHLY, CDR2 FYNNEI. Trimming shortened V by 6 bases and J by 3 bases, and 10 bases separated the two germline ends. DNA of the CDR3: TGTGCCAGCAGAGGGCGGGCAACAGATACGCAGTATTTT. Translating gives CASRGRATDTQYF.

This clonotype has at least ten counts. This chain's CDR3 is CASSPPWGDAGELFF. The CDR3 nucleotides read TGTGCCAGCAGTCCCCCCTGGGGCGACGCCGGGGAGCTGTTTTTT. The chain couples TRBV6-2 or TRBV6-3 to TRBJ2-2; a possible D gene is TRBD1 (5 bases). The CDR3 consists of 15 residues. V was shortened by 5 bases and J by 6 bases, with 16 bases between the two germline ends. Germline CDR1 is MNHEY and CDR2 is SVGEGT.

This clonotype has at least ten counts. This chain links TRBV11-3 with TRBJ2-3, with D unclear. There are 13 residues in the CDR3. CDR1 and CDR2 from the germline V gene are SGHNT and YENEEA. V lost 1 base, J lost 4 bases, and 6 bases lay in between. The CDR3 here is CASSLGSPDTQYF. The CDR3 DNA is TGTGCCAGCAGCTTAGGGTCTCCAGATACGCAGTATTTT. Drawing the rest from reference TRBV11-3 and TRBJ2-3, the complete variable domain is EAGVVQSPRYKIIEKKQPVAFWCNPISGHNTLYWYLQNLGQGPELLIRYENEEAVDDSQLPKDRFSAERLKGVDSTLKIQPAELGDSAVYLCASSLGSPDTQYFGPGTRLTVL.

DNA for the CDR3: TGTGCCAGCTTTAGCGGGACCGGGGAGCTGTTTTTT. It encodes CASFSGTGELFF. The chain combines TRBV6-2 or TRBV6-3 with TRBJ2-2; TRBD2 matches at 7 bases. After removal of 8 bases from V and 5 bases from J, the junction contained 2 bases not matched to a gene. This CDR3 has 12 residues. CDR1 and CDR2 from the germline V gene are MNHEY and SVGEGT.

There are many counts of this clonotype. The chain couples TRBV9 to TRBJ2-1; TRBD2 agrees at 15 bases. Trimming took 4 bases from V and 9 from J; bases not matched to a gene: 5. The germline V gene encodes CDR1 SGDLS and CDR2 YYNGEE. The CDR3 consists of 15 residues. DNA of the CDR3: TGTGCCAGCAGCTCTCGGACTAGCGGGAGGGGTGAGCAGTTCTTC. This sequence encodes CASSSRTSGRGEQFF.

This clonotype was detected only once. The V gene is TRBV28, the J gene TRBJ2-3; weak D call: TRBD2 (6 bases). The CDR3 length is 12 residues. CDR1 is MDHEN and CDR2 is SYDVKM in the germline V gene. Between the trimmed V and J ends, which lost 6 bases and 13 bases, there was a span of 17 bases. Written as DNA, the CDR3 is TGTGCCAGCAGGGTATTGGAGGGGATGAAGTATTTT. Protein sequence: CASRVLEGMKYF.

This clonotype was recorded at least ten times. This rearrangement joins TRBV28 to TRBJ1-5; TRBD1 matches at 7 bases. The V segment lost 6 bases and the J segment 0 bases; nucleotides outside the gene matches: 17. The V gene's germline CDR1 is MDHEN and CDR2 SYDVKM. This CDR3 comprises 19 residues. As DNA, the CDR3 is TGTGCCAGCAGCCTTGGACAGGAGACGTACGAATATAGCAATCAGCCCCAGCATTTT. It encodes CASSLGQETYEYSNQPQHF.

This clonotype was seen repeatedly, ten times or more. The chain combines TRBV30 with TRBJ1-4; D remains ambiguous. The V end lost 1 base, the J end lost 3 bases, and 12 bases lay between the germline ends. CDR1 is GTSNPN and CDR2 is SVGIG in the germline V gene (reference sequence). This CDR3 is 15 amino acids long. CDR3 residues: CAWSEGVGANEKLFF. Written as DNA, the CDR3 is TGTGCCTGGAGTGAGGGCGTGGGTGCTAATGAAAAACTGTTTTTT. Full variable domain (remainder filled in from reference TRBV30 and TRBJ1-4): SQTIHQWPATLVQPVGSPLSLECTVEGTSNPNLYWYRQAAGRGLQLLFYSVGIGQISSEVPQNLSASRPQDRQFILSSKKLLLSDSGFYLCAWSEGVGANEKLFFGSGTQLSVL.

The chain links TRBV5-1 to TRBJ2-1; the match to TRBD2 covers 16 bases. The V gene end was trimmed by 3 bases and the J gene end by 8 bases; junction bases not matched to a gene: 11. The CDR3 sequence is 18 residues long. CDR1 and CDR2 (germline): SGHRS, YFSETQ. The CDR3 here is CASSSAGTSGGAGDEQFF. The DNA for the CDR3 is TGCGCCAGCAGCTCGGCCGGGACTAGCGGGGGGGCCGGGGATGAGCAGTTCTTC.